Given below is one T cell receptor (beta chain) in context. The antigen is not known. These data come from a study of T cell repertoires in ileal Crohn's disease. V lost 3 bases, J lost 6 bases, and 13 bases lay in between. The CDR3 sequence is 14 residues long. Germline CDR1 reads SGHRS; CDR2 reads YFSETQ. The study's findings and limits: Active smokers at surgery had more clonal expansions than non-smokers.

TCRdb's table, derived via immunoSEQ multiplex PCR, lists solely in-frame clones and lacks some. The data contain 9,000 to 13,000 clones, roughly 82% of them singletons. This chain joins TRBV5-1 and TRBJ1-5; possible D gene TRBD1, 6 bases. The clonotype was recovered from an adult with Crohn's disease. Sequencing was carried out using ileal tissue. The CDR3, as DNA: TGCGCCAGCAGCTCAACAGGGTTACCTCAGCCCCAGCATTTT. The encoded protein is CASSSTGLPQPQHF. Filled out from reference TRBV5-1 and TRBJ1-5, the complete variable domain reads KAGVTQTPRYLIKTRGQQVTLSCSPISGHRSVSWYQQTPGQGLQFLFEYFSETQRNKGNFPGRFSGRQFSNSRSEMNVSTLELGDSALYLCASSSTGLPQPQHFGDGTRLSIL.